This TCR beta chain was sequenced in a study of blood T cell repertoires in COVID-19. Study information: Samples taken during acute and convalescent COVID-19 were collected in the United States, Italy and Spain. T cells, B-cell-depleted T cells, or PBMCs supplied cDNA or gDNA.

Original methodology: Nucleated cell number was recorded as an estimate derived from reference gene primer amplification. Using immunoSEQ multiplex PCR, the repertoire was profiled, and TCRdb retains in-frame clones only, with some absent. V and J calls and clone size are as listed in that table; D and trimming were resolved from the DNA. This sample has a few hundred thousand clones, with more than 75% found just once. The recovered donors of Cohort 3 showed two negative PCRs, clearance, or symptom resolution. Losses at the gene ends were 6 bases for V and 0 bases for J; bases not matched to a gene: 4. CDR3 length: 14 amino acids. Germline V gene lookup returns CDR1 SQVTM and CDR2 ANQGSEA.

The J gene is TRBJ2-2, the V gene TRBV29-1, with TRBD1 matching over 7 bases. The sample was PBMCs or T cells enriched from blood (not recorded which). The sequence came from a woman in her 50s who had recovered from COVID-19. CDR3 loop: CSVTGTANTGELFF. The CDR3 DNA reads TGCAGCGTCACCGGGACAGCGAACACCGGGGAGCTGTTTTTT.